This T cell receptor (beta chain) was sequenced for a study of T cells in Graves' hyperthyroidism and ophthalmopathy. There were TCR beta CDR3 regions amplified from RNA transcripts. With the HTBI primer set, the TCR CDR3 went through a first round of RT-PCR. TCRdb processed the multiplex PCR reads anew with MiXCR; each CDR3 protein has one entry. The sample records 500,000 to 650,000 distinct CDR3 sequences, over 35% being singletons. Each diagnosis was grounded in clinical symptoms, serum thyroxine and TRAb, thyroid ultrasound, and orbital computed tomography. This clonotype was picked up many times. The target antigen is unknown. Deletions cut 4 bases from V and 2 bases from J, with 12 bases between. Germline loops: CDR1 SGHKS, CDR2 YYEKEE (reference sequence). The CDR3 extends over 14 amino acids. Overall study results and limits: Blood samples included most of the expanded thyroid clonotypes exceeding 0.001.

The chain couples TRBV5-5 to TRBJ1-2; tentatively, D is TRBD1 (6 bases). This clonotype originated in an adult woman with Graves' disease, either hyperthyroidism or ophthalmopathy (not recorded which). Sequencing was carried out using peripheral blood or thyroid tissue (not recorded which). In DNA form, the CDR3 reads TGTGCCAGCAGCAAAGGGGGGGGAAACTATGGCTACACCTTC. Protein product: CASSKGGGNYGYTF.